Sequencing of this TCR beta chain was carried out in a study of T-cell memory formation after mild COVID-19. Whole-study results and caveats: Clones that got smaller from day 15 to 85 had even CD4/CD8, while clones growing later tipped toward CD4+.

Comment on this clonotype: Its target is not known.

V dropped 8 bases and J dropped 9; count of bases not matched to a gene: 9. Germline CDR1 and CDR2: MNHEY and SVGAGI. The CDR3 consists of 13 residues. Constant-segment primers served in 5'RACE that generated TCR alpha and TCR beta cDNA libraries bearing sample barcodes and UMIs. MiXCR, applied by TCRdb to the 5' RACE reads, yields one record per CDR3 protein. Among 250,000 or so distinct CDR3 sequences listed, roughly 18% were seen once. What was sequenced was PBMCs or a T cell subset sorted from them (not recorded which). The genes are TRBV6-5 and TRBJ2-1; 8 bases align to TRBD2. This receptor was identified in a man aged 18 to 29 who had mild COVID-19 (a few samples of this study predate the infection). Cell type and time point are not known. The CDR3 DNA sequence: TGTGCCAGCGGACGGGGGGGGTTAAGTGAGCAGTTCTTC. This encodes CASGRGGLSEQFF.